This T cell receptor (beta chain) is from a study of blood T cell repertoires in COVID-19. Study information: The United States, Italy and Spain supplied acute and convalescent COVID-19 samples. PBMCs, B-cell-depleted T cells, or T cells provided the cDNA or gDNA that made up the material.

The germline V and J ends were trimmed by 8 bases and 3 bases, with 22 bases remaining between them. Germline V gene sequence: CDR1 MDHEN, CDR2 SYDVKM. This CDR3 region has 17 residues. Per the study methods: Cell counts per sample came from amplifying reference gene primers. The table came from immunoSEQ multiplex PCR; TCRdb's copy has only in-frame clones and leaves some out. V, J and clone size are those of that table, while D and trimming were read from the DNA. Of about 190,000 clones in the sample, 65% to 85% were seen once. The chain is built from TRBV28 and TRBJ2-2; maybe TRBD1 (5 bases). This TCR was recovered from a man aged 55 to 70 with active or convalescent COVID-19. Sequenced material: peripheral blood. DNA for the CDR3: TGTGCCAGCTGGGGCAGGGTCTTGGAAAAAGACACCGGGGAGCTGTTTTTT. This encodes CASWGRVLEKDTGELFF.